A selection of T cell receptor beta chains follows, all from one sample in a study of T-cell reconstitution after alpha-beta-depleted transplantation in children. TCRdb re-called the PCR reads through MiXCR, storing one row per CDR3 protein. This sample yields approximately 230,000 distinct CDR3 sequences, of which about 23% are seen a single time; about 2.6% belongs to the top ten. This specimen was PBMCs, taken before TCRalphabeta/CD19-depleted stem cell transplant. Receptors were obtained from a girl aged 2 to 10 with Fanconi anemia, due to receive a stem cell transplant. CDR3s leave out the opening cysteine and the closing phenylalanine or tryptophan. Each record gives: V gene, J gene, CDR3 protein.

>TRBV20-1|TRBJ2-1
SASRPSGLAEDNEQF
>TRBV29-1|TRBJ2-1
SVSPGAGAVEQF
>TRBV3-1|TRBJ2-7
ASSHVGQGDEQY
>TRBV29-1|TRBJ2-7
SVETTGTDSYEQY
>TRBV10-3|TRBJ2-5
AISELLGEQETQY
>TRBV20-1|TRBJ2-1
SAEPAEGAYNEQF
>TRBV9|TRBJ2-7
ASSVKPGTEQY
>TRBV28|TRBJ2-7
ASSPLAAGVDEQY
>TRBV20-1|TRBJ2-1
SATGGSSRIGGEQF
>TRBV25-1|TRBJ1-6
ASSDAGTGPPLH
>TRBV7-6|TRBJ2-1
ASSHGLISYNEQF
>TRBV29-1|TRBJ1-2
SVHAPEQGLGRYT
>TRBV29-1|TRBJ1-2
SVPGTTHGYT
>TRBV20-1|TRBJ2-7
SADEQY
>TRBV25-1|TRBJ2-3
ASSGLSTSGLVTDTQY
>TRBV9|TRBJ2-4
ASSVGDLRNIQY
>TRBV18|TRBJ2-3
ASSPPVGLARTDTQY
>TRBV7-2|TRBJ2-3
ASSQAWDTSTDTQY
>TRBV28|TRBJ2-2
ASSSIDRGTGELF
>TRBV6-2/TRBV6-3|TRBJ2-7
ASMGTRPKFDEQY
>TRBV29-1|TRBJ2-2
SVEDPAGDRTGELF
>TRBV12-3/TRBV12-4|TRBJ1-2
ASSFPEYGYT
>TRBV24-1|TRBJ2-3
ATSDFMGGLTDTQY
>TRBV20-1|TRBJ2-7
SARVPMGADEQY
>TRBV18|TRBJ2-3
ASSPPFPGRGTDTQY
>TRBV6-2/TRBV6-3|TRBJ2-6
ASSYSGSGANVLT
>TRBV20-1|TRBJ2-7
SARVSDIPYEQY
>TRBV7-8|TRBJ1-2
ASSETGMGYT
>TRBV20-1|TRBJ2-6
SARLAGGPGANVLT
>TRBV12-3/TRBV12-4|TRBJ1-2
ASRQDPYGYT
>TRBV5-1|TRBJ1-1
ASSLEGRPNMNTEAF
>TRBV7-9|TRBJ2-1
ASSSGTSGGWNEQF
>TRBV20-1|TRBJ2-7
SARGGSEFEQY
>TRBV20-1|TRBJ2-1
SAPGLAVANEQF
>TRBV6-1|TRBJ2-6
ASRVEEVTPGANVLT
>TRBV6-5|TRBJ2-5
ASSITGVGRETQY